Sequencing of this TCR beta chain was carried out in a study of Graves' ophthalmopathy and Graves' hyperthyroidism. This clonotype appeared many times. Its specificity is unknown. The CDR3 covers 14 residues. The ends were cut back, 0 bases at V and 1 base at J, with 6 bases in the middle. The germline gives CDR1 WNHNN, CDR2 SYGVQD (reference sequence). Amplification of TCR beta CDR3 regions used RNA transcripts. Following a first-round RT-PCR that used HTBI primers, a second-round multiplex PCR was carried out. TCRdb analysed the multiplex PCR reads with MiXCR anew, one entry per CDR3 protein. The sample holds 580,000 or so distinct CDR3 sequences; approximately 37% are singletons and the top ten take about 4.2%. Uncontrolled infections, other autoimmune diseases, pregnancy or lactation barred patients from enrollment. Study observations and caveats: Ophthalmopathy progression was predicted with approximately 64% sensitivity and approximately 79% specificity. Most thyroid clonotypes with frequency above 0.001 were detected in blood too.

The source of this sequence is an adult man with Graves' hyperthyroidism. J is TRBJ2-5 and V is TRBV10-1, with D hard to call. Sequencing was done on a sample of peripheral blood or thyroid tissue (not recorded which). The DNA of the CDR3 is TGCGCCAGCAGTGAGTCGGGCCGCCAAGAGACCCAGTACTTC. Its protein is CASSESGRQETQYF.